Shown below are 5 T cell receptor beta chains from a single sample sequenced in a study of chemoradiotherapy in HPV16-positive cancers. Here immunoSEQ multiplex PCR was the method, and the copy in TCRdb shows in-frame clones only, minus some. Counted here are nearly 900 clones, around 90% occurring once; the ten biggest clones make up about 6.3%. The sample was tumor tissue, taken from a patient who underwent chemoradiotherapy. All receptors derive from a human donor with HPV-associated anogenital cancer.

V gene TRBV6-6 combines with J gene TRBJ1-2; 9 nucleotides agree with TRBD1. J gave up 8 bases and V 5 bases, and 12 bases lay outside the gene matches. Germline CDR1 and CDR2: MNHNY and SVGAGI (reference sequence). The CDR3 has 15 residues. This chain's CDR3 is CASSRGQGEVGGYTF. The CDR3 DNA sequence: TGTGCCAGCAGTCGGGGACAGGGTGAAGTGGGGGGCTACACCTTC.

V and J are TRBV2 and TRBJ2-7; TRBD2 is a possible D gene (6 bases). Looked up from germline, CDR1 is SNHLY and CDR2 is FYNNEI. V lost 7 bases and J lost 3, with 13 bases in between. This CDR3 has 13 amino acids. For the CDR3, the DNA is TGTGCCAGCACCCCCGGGACTTACTACGAGCAGTACTTC. This gives the protein CASTPGTYYEQYF.

The chain combines TRBV13 with TRBJ1-1, with D perhaps TRBD1 (5 bases). The V end was cut by 1 base, the J end by 2 bases, with 14 bases between. Germline assignment: CDR1 PRHDT and CDR2 FYEKMQ (reference sequence). The length of the CDR3 is 16 residues. The CDR3 sequence: CASSLASNTGNTEAFF. The CDR3 coding sequence is TGTGCCAGCAGCTTAGCCTCTAACACAGGTAACACTGAAGCTTTCTTT.

The gene calls are TRBV5-5 and TRBJ2-5, with D possibly being TRBD2 (6 bases). Germline V CDR1 and CDR2: SGHKS, YYEKEE (reference sequence). CDR3 size: 15 residues. Trimming left V 5 bases short and J 1 base short, with 15 bases between. Here the CDR3 DNA reads TGTGCCAGCAGTAGATCCTTAGCGGCCCAAGAGACCCAGTACTTC. Translated: CASSRSLAAQETQYF.

The gene calls are TRBV30 and TRBJ1-1, with D hard to call. Trimming took 3 bases from V and 5 from J, leaving 19 bases between them. Looked up from germline, CDR1 is GTSNPN and CDR2 is SVGIG (reference sequence). CDR3 length: 15 amino acids. The CDR3 DNA sequence: TGTGCCTGGAGCGTCGTTATGGCGGAGGTAACTGAAGCTTTCTTT. This gives the protein CAWSVVMAEVTEAFF. Full variable domain (outside the CDR3, taken from reference TRBV30 and TRBJ1-1): SQTIHQWPATLVQPVGSPLSLECTVEGTSNPNLYWYRQAAGRGLQLLFYSVGIGQISSEVPQNLSASRPQDRQFILSSKKLLLSDSGFYLCAWSVVMAEVTEAFFGQGTRLTVV.